This T cell receptor beta chain was documented in a study of response to subunit inactivated influenza vaccine. General study points: Only a handful of new T cells, the authors suggested, are recruited with each seasonal influenza vaccination.

Each CDR3 protein gets one entry after TCRdb re-called the RT-PCR reads with MiXCR. The sample carries roughly 500,000 distinct CDR3 sequences, approximately 15% recorded once. Germline V gene data show CDR1 as KGHDR and CDR2 as SFDVKD. The CDR3 totals 15 residues. Deletions cut 4 bases from V and 0 bases from J, with 9 bases between. With regard to this clonotype: Its antigen is still unknown.

This chain links TRBV24-1 with TRBJ1-5; tentatively, D is TRBD1 (6 bases). Specimen: CD4+ T cells sorted from PBMCs, collected roughly 24 months after vaccination. The receptor was isolated from a man between 50 and 75 years old who received an inactivated influenza vaccine. For the CDR3, the DNA is TGTGCCACCAGTGACGGGACAACTAGCAATCAGCCCCAGCATTTT. It codes for CATSDGTTSNQPQHF.